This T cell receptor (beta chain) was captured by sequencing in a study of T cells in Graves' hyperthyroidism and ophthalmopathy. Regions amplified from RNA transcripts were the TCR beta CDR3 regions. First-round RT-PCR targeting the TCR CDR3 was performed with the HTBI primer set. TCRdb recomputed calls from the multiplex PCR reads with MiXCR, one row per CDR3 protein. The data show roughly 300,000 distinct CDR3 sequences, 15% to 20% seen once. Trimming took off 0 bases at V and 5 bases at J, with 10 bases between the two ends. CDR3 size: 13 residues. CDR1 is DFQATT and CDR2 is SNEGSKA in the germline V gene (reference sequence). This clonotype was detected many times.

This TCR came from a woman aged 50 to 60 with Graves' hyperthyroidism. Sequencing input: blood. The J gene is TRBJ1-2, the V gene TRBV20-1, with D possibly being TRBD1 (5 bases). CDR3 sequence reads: CSAREAEGYGYTF. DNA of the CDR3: TGCAGTGCTAGAGAGGCGGAGGGGTATGGCTACACCTTC.